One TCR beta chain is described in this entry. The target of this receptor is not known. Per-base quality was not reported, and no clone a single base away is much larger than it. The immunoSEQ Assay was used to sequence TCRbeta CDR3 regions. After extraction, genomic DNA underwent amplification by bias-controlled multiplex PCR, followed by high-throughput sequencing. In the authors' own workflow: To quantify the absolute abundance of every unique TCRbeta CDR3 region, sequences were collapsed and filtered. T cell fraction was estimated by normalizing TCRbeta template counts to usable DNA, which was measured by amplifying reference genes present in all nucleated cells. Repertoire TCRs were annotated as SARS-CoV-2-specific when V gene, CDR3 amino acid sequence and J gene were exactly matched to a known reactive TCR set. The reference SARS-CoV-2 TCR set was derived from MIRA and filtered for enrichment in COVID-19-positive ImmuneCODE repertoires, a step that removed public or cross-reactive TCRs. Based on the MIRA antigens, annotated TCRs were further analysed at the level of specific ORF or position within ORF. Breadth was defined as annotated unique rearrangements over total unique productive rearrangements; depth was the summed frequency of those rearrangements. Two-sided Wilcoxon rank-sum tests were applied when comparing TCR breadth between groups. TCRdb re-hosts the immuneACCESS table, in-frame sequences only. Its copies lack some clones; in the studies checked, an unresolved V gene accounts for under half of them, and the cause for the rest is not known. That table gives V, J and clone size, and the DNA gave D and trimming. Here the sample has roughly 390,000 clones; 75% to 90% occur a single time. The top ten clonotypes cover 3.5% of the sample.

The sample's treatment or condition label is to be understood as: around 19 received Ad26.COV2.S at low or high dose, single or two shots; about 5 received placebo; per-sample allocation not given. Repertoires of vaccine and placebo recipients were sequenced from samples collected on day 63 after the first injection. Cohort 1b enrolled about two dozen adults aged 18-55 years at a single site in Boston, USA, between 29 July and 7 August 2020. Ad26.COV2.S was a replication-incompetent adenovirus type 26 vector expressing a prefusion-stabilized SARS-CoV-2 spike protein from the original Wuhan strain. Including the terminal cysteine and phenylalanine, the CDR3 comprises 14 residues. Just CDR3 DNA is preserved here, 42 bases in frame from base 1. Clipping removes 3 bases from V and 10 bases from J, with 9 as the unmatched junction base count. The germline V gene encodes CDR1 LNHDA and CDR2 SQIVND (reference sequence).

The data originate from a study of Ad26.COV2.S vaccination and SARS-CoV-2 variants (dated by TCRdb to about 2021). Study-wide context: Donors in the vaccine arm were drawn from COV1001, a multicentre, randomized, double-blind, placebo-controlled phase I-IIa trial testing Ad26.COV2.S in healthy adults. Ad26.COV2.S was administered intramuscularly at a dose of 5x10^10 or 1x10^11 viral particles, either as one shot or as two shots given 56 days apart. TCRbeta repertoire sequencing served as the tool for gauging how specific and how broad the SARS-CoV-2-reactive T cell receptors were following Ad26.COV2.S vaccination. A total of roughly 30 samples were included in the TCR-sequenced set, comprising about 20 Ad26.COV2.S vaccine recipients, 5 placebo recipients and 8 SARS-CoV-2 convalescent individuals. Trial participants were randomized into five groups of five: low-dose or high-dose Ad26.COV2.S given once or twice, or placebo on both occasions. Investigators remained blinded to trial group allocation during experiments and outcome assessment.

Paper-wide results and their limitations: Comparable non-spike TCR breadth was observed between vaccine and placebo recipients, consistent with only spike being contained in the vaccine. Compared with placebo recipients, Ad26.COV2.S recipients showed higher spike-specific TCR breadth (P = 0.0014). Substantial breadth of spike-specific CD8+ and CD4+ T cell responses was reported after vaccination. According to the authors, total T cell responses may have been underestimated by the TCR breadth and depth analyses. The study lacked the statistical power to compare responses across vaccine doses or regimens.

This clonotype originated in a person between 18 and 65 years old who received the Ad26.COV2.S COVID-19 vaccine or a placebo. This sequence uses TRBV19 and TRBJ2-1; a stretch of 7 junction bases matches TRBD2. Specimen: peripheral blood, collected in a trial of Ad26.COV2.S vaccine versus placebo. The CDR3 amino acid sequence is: CASSMEGTNVEQFF. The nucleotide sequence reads TGTGCCAGTAGTATGGAGGGGACTAATGTGGAGCAGTTCTTC.